This entry lists 14 T cell receptor beta chains sequenced from one sample in a study of cytomegalovirus exposure and HLA in healthy donors. PCR used 60 Vbeta primers and 13 Jbeta primers. TCRdb's copy holds only in-frame clones and misses some; the assay was immunoSEQ multiplex PCR. The data hold under 200,000 clones, with about 86% observed a single time. The sample comprised PBMCs. The receptors come from a man aged 35-49 years in good health and CMV-seropositive.

This clone was recorded once. This rearrangement joins TRBV15 to TRBJ2-5; D unclear. The length of the CDR3 is 12 residues. Germline values: CDR1 LNHNV, CDR2 YYDKDF (reference sequence). Trimming stripped 5 bases from V and 1 base from J, with 5 bases between. DNA of the CDR3: TGTGCCACCAGCCAATTCCAAGAGACCCAGTACTTC. Translated, it gives CATSQFQETQYF.

CDR3 loop: CASSVASLAVGTGELFF. The CDR3 region has the DNA TGTGCCAGCAGCGTAGCTTCACTAGCGGTAGGCACCGGGGAGCTGTTTTTT. The chain joins TRBV9 to TRBJ2-2; the match to TRBD2 covers 8 bases. The V gene's germline CDR1 is SGDLS and CDR2 YYNGEE. J was trimmed by 4 bases and V by 0 bases; bases with no gene match: 8. The CDR3 runs 17 residues.

The V call is TRBV30, the J call TRBJ2-7; 9 nucleotides line up with TRBD1. Germline loops: CDR1 GTSNPN, CDR2 SVGIG (reference sequence). The CDR3 sequence is 15 residues long. V lost 1 base and J lost 7; bases outside the gene matches: 11. Written as DNA, the CDR3 is TGTGCCTGGAGTGGTCGGGACAGGGTGACGGGTGAGCAGTACTTC. It translates to CAWSGRDRVTGEQYF.

The chain employs TRBV5-1 and TRBJ1-2; 9 nucleotides align to TRBD1. Unmatched junction bases numbered 13, after V lost 3 bases and J lost 7 bases. Germline assignment: CDR1 SGHRS and CDR2 YFSETQ. This CDR3 has 16 residues. The CDR3: CASSYRDRDRVRGYTF. Written as DNA, the CDR3 is TGCGCCAGCAGCTACAGGGACCGGGACAGGGTACGTGGCTACACCTTC.

The V call is TRBV15, the J call TRBJ2-3, with 10 bases lining up with TRBD1. Germline loops: CDR1 LNHNV, CDR2 YYDKDF (reference sequence). The CDR3 totals 14 residues. The V gene end was trimmed by 8 bases and the J gene end by 3 bases; junction bases not matched to a gene: 5. CDR3 region: CATRRTGGTDTQYF. For the CDR3, the DNA is TGTGCCACCCGACGGACAGGGGGGACAGATACGCAGTATTTT.

The J gene is TRBJ1-2, the V gene TRBV27, with D tentatively TRBD1 (5 bases). V gave up 4 bases and J gave up 3 bases, with 15 bases separating them. The germline V gene encodes CDR1 MNHEY and CDR2 SMNVEV (reference sequence). CDR3 length: 15 residues. The CDR3 sequence is CASSSDRPEDYGYTF. The CDR3 DNA sequence: TGTGCCAGCAGTTCCGACAGACCCGAAGACTATGGCTACACCTTC.

V gene TRBV4-3 combines with J gene TRBJ2-7; 11 nucleotides line up with TRBD2. The CDR3 has 13 residues. Germline-derived CDR1 and CDR2 are LGHNA and YSLEER. V lost 3 bases to trimming and J lost 9 bases; unmatched junction nucleotides: 4. This CDR3 is CASSQTSGTLQYF. The DNA for the CDR3 is TGCGCCAGCAGCCAGACTAGCGGGACCTTGCAGTACTTC.

About this clone: At one boundary the junction diverges from the germline segment, which might be a read error. CDR3 nucleotides: TGTGCCAGCAGCTTAGCGCGGGGCGCCTACAACGAGCAGTTCTTC. It specifies CASSLARGAYNEQFF. The genes are TRBV11-3 and TRBJ2-1; D is perhaps TRBD2 (6 bases). Germline V CDR1 and CDR2: SGHNT, YENEEA. This CDR3 is 15 amino acids long.

The chain links TRBV2 to TRBJ1-4; 9 nucleotides line up with TRBD1. Trimming removed 3 bases from V and 10 bases from J; junction bases left unmatched: 6. Germline CDR1 and CDR2: SNHLY and FYNNEI. The CDR3 is made up of 14 amino acids. The CDR3 bases are TGTGCCAGCAGTGAGGGGACAGGGTACGGAAAACTGTTTTTT. Translation gives CASSEGTGYGKLFF. The variable domain in full, completed from reference TRBV2 and TRBJ1-4, reads EPEVTQTPSHQVTQMGQEVILRCVPISNHLYFYWYRQILGQKVEFLVSFYNNEISEKSEIFDDQFSVERPDGSNFTLKIRSTKLEDSAMYFCASSEGTGYGKLFFGSGTQLSVL.

This clone was counted a few times. This chain links TRBV5-1 with TRBJ2-5; tentative D call: TRBD2 (6 bases). The CDR3 is made up of 15 amino acids. V was pared by 4 bases and J by 1 base, with 14 bases between. Germline assignment: CDR1 SGHRS and CDR2 YFSETQ. As DNA, the CDR3 is TGCGCCAGCAGCCTTAGCGGATCGACCCAAGAGACCCAGTACTTC. Encoded protein: CASSLSGSTQETQYF.

V usage is TRBV28 and J usage is TRBJ1-5; D ambiguous. The germline V gene encodes CDR1 MDHEN and CDR2 SYDVKM. The CDR3 runs to 15 residues. The V and J ends lost 6 bases and 0 bases respectively, with 12 bases between them. The CDR3 DNA sequence: TGTGCCAGCAGGCCCTATTACCTTAGCAATCAGCCCCAGCATTTT. This encodes CASRPYYLSNQPQHF.

CDR3 in DNA: TGTGCCAGCAGTGAAGATTGGGGCCGGACTGAAGCTTTCTTT. It yields the protein CASSEDWGRTEAFF. This rearrangement joins TRBV6-1 to TRBJ1-1; TRBD1 is a possible D gene (5 bases). The CDR3 is 14 residues long. Germline V lookup: CDR1 MNHNS, CDR2 SASEGT. V was trimmed by 1 base and J by 5 bases, leaving 11 bases between them.

The chain uses TRBV18 and TRBJ1-1; a weak D match, TRBD1 (6 bases). Trimming shortened V by 2 bases and J by 5 bases, and 12 bases separated the two germline ends. CDR1 is KGHSH and CDR2 is LQKENI in the germline V gene. CDR3 length equals 14 residues. The CDR3 spells CASSPSVGATEAFF. CDR3 DNA sequence: TGTGCCAGCTCACCAAGCGTGGGGGCTACTGAAGCTTTCTTT.

The J gene is TRBJ2-1, the V gene TRBV7-2; 9 bases align to TRBD1. V lost 7 bases, J lost 4 bases, and 8 bases stayed unmatched. The CDR3 length is 15 residues. The germline V gene encodes CDR1 SGHTA and CDR2 FQGNSA. The CDR3: CASTRDGQGYNEQFF. In DNA form, the CDR3 reads TGTGCCAGCACCAGAGATGGACAGGGGTACAATGAGCAGTTCTTC.